The present TCR beta chain was sequenced within a study of T cell responses to AZD1222 COVID-19 vaccine listed by TCRdb under 2021. Looking at the study overall: AZD1222 recipients whose second dose came at about 4 weeks and those whose second dose came at about 12 weeks were combined into one group, since spike-specific TCR depth and breadth did not differ between the two schedules. TCR sequencing was performed for approximately 240 trial participants, of whom about 210 were given two doses of AZD1222 and around 26 were given two doses of MenACWY control vaccine. Enrollment into the trials was organized by age into subgroups of 18-55, 56-69 and 70-plus years, and those subgroups contained approximately 150, 30 and 60 TCR-sequenced participants, respectively.

A word on this clone: What this receptor recognizes is not known. Per-base quality was not reported, and no clone a single base away is much larger than it.

Sample time point, as interpreted from the label and publication: baseline before first vaccination. Vaccinee samples were obtained from the UK trials COV001 and COV002, which included a single-blind randomized controlled phase 2/3 trial of AZD1222 (ChAdOx1 nCoV-19) in healthy adults. For TCRbeta chain sequencing, PBMC samples from trial participants were taken at day 0 and at day 28 after the second dose. The CDR3 regions of human TCRbeta chains were analyzed by immunosequencing. The paper's data handling went like this. Repertoire TCRs were matched against a reference library of SARS-CoV-2-specific TCRs generated with the MIRA antigen-specificity platform. Breadth meant the fraction of unique TCRs that were SARS-CoV-2-associated, whereas depth meant the fraction of total T cells that were SARS-CoV-2-associated. Using the MIRA data, each spike-specific TCR was assigned both to the spike region to which the TCR was reactive and to a CD4 or CD8 class. Log10-transformed breadth and depth values were compared by one-way ANOVA with Sidak's multiple comparisons tests. TCRdb's version of the immuneACCESS table is confined to in-frame rearrangements and falls short of the full clone set. An unresolved V gene accounts for under half of the shortfall where checked; the remainder is of unknown origin. That table supplies the V and J calls and clone size; D and trimming were determined from the DNA. The sample table records about 130,000 clones; over 75% of these occur just once. The top ten clonotypes cover 7.6% of the sample.

General findings and caveats noted by the study authors: Most participants were white British and females outnumbered males, and the authors suggested that clonal diversity may have been underestimated. Spike-specific TCR breadth and depth rose significantly after two AZD1222 doses compared with day 0 and with MenACWY recipients. No day 14 peak-response samples were available, so repertoires were characterized only after the peak T cell response. Conclusions about previously exposed vaccinees are limited because only 5 or 6 AZD1222 recipients were SARS-CoV-2 seropositive at baseline. The whole spike protein was spanned by vaccine-associated CD4 TCRs, and dominant responses were seen in regions 160-218 and 743-854. In the small 56-69-year group, the increase in depth fell short of significance, most likely because of low power. Nearly half of unique spike-specific TCRs reportedly recognized epitopes outside regions mutated in the B.1.351 and B.1.1.7 variants.

The germline V gene provides CDR1 SGHRS and CDR2 YFSETQ. There are 20 amino acids in the CDR3, from cysteine to phenylalanine inclusive. Only CDR3 DNA is held: 60 bases, read in frame from base 1. Relative to germline, V is missing 1 base and J is missing 0 bases, with 14 bases of the junction outside any gene match. The receptor was isolated from an adult in good health. The chain was built from TRBV5-1 and TRBJ2-3, with TRBD1 matching 10 junction bases. Sequences were derived from peripheral blood, sampled on day 0 of AZD1222 vaccination. The CDR3 reads as follows: CASSLYGTGDAGVSTDTQYF. The DNA sequence is as follows: TGCGCCAGCAGCTTGTACGGGACAGGGGATGCGGGGGTTAGCACAGATACGCAGTATTTT.